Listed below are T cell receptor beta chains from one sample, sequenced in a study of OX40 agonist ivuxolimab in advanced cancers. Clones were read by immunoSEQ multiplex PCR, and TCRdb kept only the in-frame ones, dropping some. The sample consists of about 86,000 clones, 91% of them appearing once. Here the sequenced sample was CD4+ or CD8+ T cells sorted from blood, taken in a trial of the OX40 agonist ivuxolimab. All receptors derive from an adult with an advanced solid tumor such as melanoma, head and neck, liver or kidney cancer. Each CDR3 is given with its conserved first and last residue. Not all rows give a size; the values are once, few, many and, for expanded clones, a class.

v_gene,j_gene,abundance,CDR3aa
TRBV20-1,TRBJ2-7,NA,CSASRADEQYF
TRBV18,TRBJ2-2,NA,CASSPGLAGAGELFF
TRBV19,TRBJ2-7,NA,CASSIRAGHEQYF
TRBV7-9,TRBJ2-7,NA,CASSADRSYEQYF
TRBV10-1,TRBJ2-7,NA,CASSPSGASYEQYF
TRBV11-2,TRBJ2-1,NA,CASSFQGAYNEQFF
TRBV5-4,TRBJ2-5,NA,CASSWDSTETQYF
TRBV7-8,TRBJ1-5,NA,CASSLGGGHSNQPQHF
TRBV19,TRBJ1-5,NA,CASTPLDQNAQPQHF
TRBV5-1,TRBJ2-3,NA,CASSVSGAEDTQYF
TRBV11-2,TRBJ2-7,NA,CASLSWGRGESYEQYF
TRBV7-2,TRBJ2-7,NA,CASSLAISGRSYEQYF
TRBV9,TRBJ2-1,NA,CASSVDLAAHNEQFF
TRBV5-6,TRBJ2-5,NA,CASSLGGGLETQYF
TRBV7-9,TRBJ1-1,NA,CASGRGARNTEAFF
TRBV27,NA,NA,CASSFRGRTYEQYF
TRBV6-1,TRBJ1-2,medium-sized,CATPGQNLYGYTF
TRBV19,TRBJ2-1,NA,CASSIRGREQFF
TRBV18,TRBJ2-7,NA,CASSLRGLAGSYEQYF
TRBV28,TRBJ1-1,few,CASRDTEAFF
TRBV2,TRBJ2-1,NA,CGFESSGDNEQFF
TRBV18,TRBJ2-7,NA,CASSPLGTGRHEQYF
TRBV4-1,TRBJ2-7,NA,CASSNRASYEQYF
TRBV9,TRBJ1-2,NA,CASSAQETGWDGYTF
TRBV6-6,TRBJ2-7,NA,CASSYIDRGAYEQYF
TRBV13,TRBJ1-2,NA,CASSLGTGINYGYTF
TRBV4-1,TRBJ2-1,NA,CASRQREGLYEQFF
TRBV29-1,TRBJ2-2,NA,CSASDRGRTGELFF
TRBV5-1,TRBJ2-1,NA,CASSLAGAYNEQFF
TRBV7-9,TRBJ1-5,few,CASSSGTGNQPQHF
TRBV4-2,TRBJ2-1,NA,CASSQYLGETYNEQFF
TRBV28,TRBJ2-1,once,CASSMTGTYNEQFF
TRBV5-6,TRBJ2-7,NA,CASTRGRGYEQYF
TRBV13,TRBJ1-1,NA,CASSFGSGPEAFF
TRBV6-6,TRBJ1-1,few,CASSLDRGRTEAFF
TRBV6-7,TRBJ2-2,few,CAPEGRANTGELFF
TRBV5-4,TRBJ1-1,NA,CASSYDRNTEAFF
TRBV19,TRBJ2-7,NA,CASRQGTYEQYF